A selection of T cell receptor beta chains follows, all from one sample in a study of blood T cell repertoires in COVID-19. The data were produced by immunoSEQ multiplex PCR, yet TCRdb's version contains in-frame clones alone and is incomplete. The sample consists of 100,000 to 150,000 clones, 60% to 80% of them appearing once. The sample comprised peripheral blood. These receptors originate from a woman in her 70s with acute or convalescent COVID-19. CDR3s include the opening cysteine and the closing phenylalanine or tryptophan. D genes are given only for firm matches. Rows may omit the clone size; those that give it use once, few, many or a size class.

D gene: TRBD1
clone size: NA
V gene: TRBV5-1
J gene: TRBJ2-7
CDR3 protein: CASSVSGGFHEQYF
CDR3 DNA: TGCGCCAGCAGCGTATCAGGGGGATTCCACGAGCAGTACTTC

D gene: NA
clone size: medium-sized
V gene: TRBV7-9
J gene: TRBJ1-2
CDR3 protein: CASSQGTHTYGYTF
CDR3 DNA: TGTGCCAGCAGCCAAGGGACTCACACCTATGGCTACACCTTC

D gene: TRBD1
clone size: few
V gene: TRBV6-5
J gene: TRBJ1-6
CDR3 protein: CASSLDRSSYNSPLHF
CDR3 DNA: TGTGCCAGCAGTTTGGACAGGAGCTCCTATAATTCACCCCTCCACTTT

D gene: TRBD1
clone size: NA
V gene: TRBV14
J gene: TRBJ2-6
CDR3 protein: CASSSMDRGSSGANVLTF
CDR3 DNA: TGTGCCAGCAGCTCGATGGACAGGGGTAGCTCTGGGGCCAACGTCCTGACTTTC

D gene: NA
clone size: NA
V gene: TRBV28
J gene: TRBJ2-3
CDR3 protein: CASSPAGLSTDTQYF
CDR3 DNA: TGTGCCAGCAGTCCCGCGGGGCTTAGCACAGATACGCAGTATTTT

D gene: NA
clone size: NA
V gene: TRBV2
J gene: TRBJ1-1
CDR3 protein: CASSVYVNTEAFF
CDR3 DNA: TGTGCCAGCAGTGTCTACGTGAACACTGAAGCTTTCTTT

D gene: NA
clone size: NA
V gene: TRBV5-4
J gene: TRBJ1-2
CDR3 protein: CASSAGPNYGYTF
CDR3 DNA: TGTGCCAGCAGCGCCGGTCCTAACTATGGCTACACCTTC

D gene: TRBD2
clone size: NA
V gene: TRBV3-1/TRBV3-2
J gene: TRBJ2-7
CDR3 protein: CATRSGSSYEQYF
CDR3 DNA: TGTGCCACCCGGAGCGGGAGCTCCTACGAGCAGTACTTC

D gene: NA
clone size: NA
V gene: TRBV6-5
J gene: TRBJ1-2
CDR3 protein: CASNPLARYYGYTF
CDR3 DNA: TGTGCCAGCAACCCTCTCGCGCGGTACTATGGCTACACCTTC

D gene: TRBD2
clone size: NA
V gene: TRBV19
J gene: TRBJ2-3
CDR3 protein: CASSMRERERGTQYF
CDR3 DNA: TGTGCCAGTAGTATGAGGGAGCGGGAGCGGGGTACGCAGTATTTT

D gene: NA
clone size: NA
V gene: TRBV19
J gene: TRBJ2-5
CDR3 protein: CASRHSSEETQYF
CDR3 DNA: TGTGCCAGTAGACATTCTAGCGAAGAGACCCAGTACTTC

D gene: TRBD2
clone size: NA
V gene: TRBV5-1
J gene: TRBJ2-7
CDR3 protein: CASNRGDSYEQYF
CDR3 DNA: TGCGCCAGCAACCGGGGGGACTCCTACGAGCAGTACTTC

D gene: NA
clone size: many
V gene: TRBV3-1/TRBV3-2
J gene: TRBJ2-4
CDR3 protein: CASSPWLASIQYF
CDR3 DNA: TGTGCCAGCAGCCCCTGGCTAGCGTCCATTCAGTACTTC

D gene: TRBD2
clone size: NA
V gene: TRBV28
J gene: TRBJ2-1
CDR3 protein: CASGESGTRRQFF
CDR3 DNA: TGTGCCAGCGGAGAGTCGGGGACTAGGAGGCAGTTCTTC

D gene: NA
clone size: NA
V gene: TRBV11-2
J gene: TRBJ1-2
CDR3 protein: CASSATGSYGYTF
CDR3 DNA: TGTGCCAGCAGCGCAACAGGGTCCTATGGCTACACCTTC

D gene: NA
clone size: few
V gene: TRBV18
J gene: TRBJ2-7
CDR3 protein: CASSPGQLYEQYF
CDR3 DNA: TGTGCCAGCTCACCAGGACAGCTATACGAGCAGTACTTC

D gene: TRBD1
clone size: once
V gene: TRBV7-9
J gene: TRBJ1-1
CDR3 protein: CASSSTGGNTEAFF
CDR3 DNA: TGTGCCAGCAGCTCGACAGGGGGGAACACTGAAGCTTTCTTT

D gene: TRBD2
clone size: NA
V gene: TRBV28
J gene: TRBJ2-2
CDR3 protein: CASSPEGLLAGGTGELFF
CDR3 DNA: TGTGCCAGCAGTCCGGAGGGCTTGCTAGCGGGGGGCACCGGGGAGCTGTTTTTT

D gene: TRBD1
clone size: few
V gene: TRBV9
J gene: TRBJ2-2
CDR3 protein: CASNPGGATGELFF
CDR3 DNA: TGTGCCAGCAACCCAGGGGGCGCGACCGGGGAGCTGTTTTTT

D gene: NA
clone size: NA
V gene: TRBV12-3/TRBV12-4
J gene: TRBJ1-2
CDR3 protein: CASSDRSGYTF
CDR3 DNA: TGTGCCAGCAGTGACAGGAGTGGCTACACCTTC

D gene: TRBD1
clone size: NA
V gene: TRBV28
J gene: TRBJ2-3
CDR3 protein: CASSPGQGFTDTQYF
CDR3 DNA: TGTGCCAGCAGCCCGGGACAGGGATTCACAGATACGCAGTATTTT

D gene: TRBD1
clone size: NA
V gene: TRBV19
J gene: TRBJ2-7
CDR3 protein: CASSNGQGGEQYF
CDR3 DNA: TGTGCCAGTAGTAACGGACAGGGAGGCGAGCAGTACTTC

D gene: TRBD1
clone size: NA
V gene: TRBV30
J gene: TRBJ1-2
CDR3 protein: CACPGPRTGGYGYTF
CDR3 DNA: TGTGCCTGCCCAGGGCCCCGGACAGGGGGATATGGCTACACCTTC

D gene: TRBD2
clone size: few
V gene: TRBV3-1/TRBV3-2
J gene: TRBJ2-5
CDR3 protein: CASSQEASGGAQETQYF
CDR3 DNA: TGTGCCAGCAGCCAAGAAGCTAGCGGGGGGGCCCAAGAGACCCAGTACTTC

D gene: TRBD2
clone size: NA
V gene: TRBV5-1
J gene: TRBJ2-1
CDR3 protein: CASSPSGRVYNEQFF
CDR3 DNA: TGCGCCAGCAGCCCAAGCGGGAGGGTGTACAATGAGCAGTTCTTC

D gene: NA
clone size: NA
V gene: TRBV10-3
J gene: TRBJ1-2
CDR3 protein: CAISEFPGSSGYTF
CDR3 DNA: TGTGCCATCAGTGAGTTCCCAGGGTCTAGTGGCTACACCTTC

D gene: TRBD1
clone size: NA
V gene: TRBV6-6
J gene: TRBJ2-7
CDR3 protein: CASKKPGQGHHEQYF
CDR3 DNA: TGTGCCAGTAAAAAACCGGGACAGGGGCACCACGAGCAGTACTTC

D gene: NA
clone size: NA
V gene: TRBV3-1/TRBV3-2
J gene: TRBJ1-2
CDR3 protein: CASSQSLPRGYGYTF
CDR3 DNA: TGTGCCAGCAGCCAATCATTACCTAGGGGCTATGGCTACACCTTC

D gene: NA
clone size: NA
V gene: TRBV24-1
J gene: TRBJ2-5
CDR3 protein: CATSDAPGRGLQETQYF
CDR3 DNA: TGTGCCACCAGTGATGCACCAGGTAGGGGTTTACAAGAGACCCAGTACTTC

D gene: NA
clone size: NA
V gene: TRBV5-6
J gene: TRBJ1-6
CDR3 protein: CASSLEGGPLHF
CDR3 DNA: TGTGCCAGCAGCTTGGAAGGGGGACCCCTCCACTTT

D gene: TRBD1
clone size: NA
V gene: TRBV9
J gene: TRBJ2-1
CDR3 protein: CASSVGQGIYNEQFF
CDR3 DNA: TGTGCCAGCAGCGTGGGACAGGGGATCTACAATGAGCAGTTCTTC

D gene: NA
clone size: NA
V gene: TRBV4-3
J gene: TRBJ1-1
CDR3 protein: CASSRTGETEAFF
CDR3 DNA: TGCGCCAGCAGCCGGACGGGGGAGACTGAAGCTTTCTTT

D gene: TRBD2
clone size: NA
V gene: TRBV9
J gene: TRBJ2-3
CDR3 protein: CASSRSGGGTDTQYF
CDR3 DNA: TGTGCCAGCAGCCGAAGCGGGGGGGGCACAGATACGCAGTATTTT

D gene: TRBD1
clone size: once
V gene: TRBV6-5
J gene: TRBJ2-7
CDR3 protein: CASITTGASYEQYF
CDR3 DNA: TGTGCCAGCATCACGACAGGGGCCTCCTACGAGCAGTACTTC

D gene: TRBD2
clone size: NA
V gene: TRBV28
J gene: TRBJ2-1
CDR3 protein: CASSLAGGNNEQFF
CDR3 DNA: TGTGCCAGCTCCCTAGCGGGAGGGAATAATGAGCAGTTCTTC

D gene: TRBD2
clone size: NA
V gene: TRBV27
J gene: TRBJ2-2
CDR3 protein: CASSFGRGGQATGELFF
CDR3 DNA: TGTGCCAGCAGTTTCGGGCGGGGGGGGCAGGCCACCGGGGAGCTGTTTTTT

D gene: TRBD1
clone size: NA
V gene: TRBV6-5
J gene: TRBJ1-2
CDR3 protein: CASSYLWTGDYGYTF
CDR3 DNA: TGTGCCAGCAGTTACCTGTGGACAGGGGACTATGGCTACACCTTC

D gene: TRBD1
clone size: NA
V gene: TRBV7-2
J gene: TRBJ1-6
CDR3 protein: CASSSDRDSPLHF
CDR3 DNA: TGTGCCAGCAGCTCCGACAGGGATTCACCCCTCCACTTT

D gene: NA
clone size: NA
V gene: TRBV6-2/TRBV6-3
J gene: TRBJ1-5
CDR3 protein: CASSYFRQANSNQPQHF
CDR3 DNA: TGTGCCAGCAGTTACTTCAGACAGGCGAATAGCAATCAGCCCCAGCATTTT

D gene: TRBD1
clone size: NA
V gene: TRBV5-6
J gene: TRBJ2-5
CDR3 protein: CASSFDRGETQYF
CDR3 DNA: TGTGCCAGCAGCTTTGACAGGGGGGAGACCCAGTACTTC